The 3 T cell receptor beta chains in this list originate from one sample, sequenced in a study of identical twins' blood T cells. Each CDR3 protein gets one entry after TCRdb re-called the 5' RACE reads with MiXCR. The data show roughly 380,000 distinct CDR3 sequences, roughly 27% seen once. Sequencing was done on a sample of PBMCs. These receptors all stem from a woman aged 18-55 years in good health.

J is TRBJ1-2 and V is TRBV12-3 or TRBV12-4; D is perhaps TRBD1 (5 bases). Trimming left V 11 bases short and J 5 bases short, with 18 bases between. The length of the CDR3 is 13 residues. The CDR3 spells CASKGYFPYGYTF. CDR3 bases: TGTGCCTCCAAGGGGTATTTCCCTTATGGCTACACCTTC.

This chain joins TRBV5-1 and TRBJ1-5, with 7 nucleotides matching TRBD1. Germline CDR1 SGHRS, CDR2 YFSETQ. The CDR3 covers 14 residues. After removal of 4 bases from V and 4 bases from J, the junction contained 5 bases not matched to a gene. The CDR3, as DNA: TGCGCCAGCAGCGTGACAGGGTTAAATCAGCCCCAGCATTTT. Translating gives CASSVTGLNQPQHF.

This clonotype was counted only a few times. This chain links TRBV2 with TRBJ1-2; 7 bases agree with TRBD1. The CDR3 runs 16 residues. Germline CDR1 and CDR2: SNHLY and FYNNEI. Unmatched junction bases numbered 12, after V lost 0 bases and J lost 8 bases. CDR3 bases: TGTGCCAGCAGTGAAGCGTTAGCAGGGGGGCGTTACGGCTACACCTTC. Residues: CASSEALAGGRYGYTF.